A selection of T cell receptor beta chains follows, all from one sample in a study of blood T cell repertoires in COVID-19. Method: immunoSEQ multiplex PCR; TCRdb's copy keeps in-frame clones and lacks some. The data contain hundreds of thousands of clones, about 87% of them singletons. The specimen was PBMCs or T cells enriched from blood (not recorded which). Source of these receptors: a woman aged 40 to 50 with acute COVID-19. The conserved cysteine and the conserved F or W are not part of the CDR3 here. The D gene is left open where the match is weak.

D: TRBD2; J: TRBJ2-1; V: TRBV9; CDR3: ASSGDPGLAVHEQF
D: TRBD2; J: TRBJ2-1; V: TRBV28; CDR3: ASSVLAGAYNEQF
D: NA; J: TRBJ2-3; V: TRBV28; CDR3: ASSLRGGTDTQY
D: TRBD1; J: TRBJ1-3; V: TRBV7-9; CDR3: ASSQGDRGPAGNTIY
D: NA; J: TRBJ1-4; V: TRBV25-1; CDR3: ASSAGGATNEKLF
D: NA; J: TRBJ1-2; V: TRBV19; CDR3: ASSIRAGTRDYGYT
D: NA; J: TRBJ2-1; V: TRBV6-5; CDR3: ATTGTTNNEQF
D: NA; J: TRBJ1-1; V: TRBV7-2; CDR3: ASSLEASRGQAF
D: NA; J: TRBJ2-1; V: TRBV27; CDR3: ASRESAYNEQF
D: TRBD2; J: TRBJ2-3; V: TRBV11-2; CDR3: ASSLDRGLAGRDTQY